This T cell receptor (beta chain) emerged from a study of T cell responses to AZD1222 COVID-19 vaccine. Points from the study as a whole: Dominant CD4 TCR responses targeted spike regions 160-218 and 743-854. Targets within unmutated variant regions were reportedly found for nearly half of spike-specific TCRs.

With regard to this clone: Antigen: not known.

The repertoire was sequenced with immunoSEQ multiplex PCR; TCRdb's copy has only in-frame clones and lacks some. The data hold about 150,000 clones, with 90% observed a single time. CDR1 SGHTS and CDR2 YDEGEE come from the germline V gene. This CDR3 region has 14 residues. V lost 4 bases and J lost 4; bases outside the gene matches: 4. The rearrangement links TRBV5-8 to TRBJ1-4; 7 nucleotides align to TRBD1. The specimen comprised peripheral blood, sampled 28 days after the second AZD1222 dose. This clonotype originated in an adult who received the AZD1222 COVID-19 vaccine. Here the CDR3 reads CASSRTGFNEKLFF. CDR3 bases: TGTGCCAGCAGCCGGACAGGTTTTAATGAAAAACTGTTTTTT.